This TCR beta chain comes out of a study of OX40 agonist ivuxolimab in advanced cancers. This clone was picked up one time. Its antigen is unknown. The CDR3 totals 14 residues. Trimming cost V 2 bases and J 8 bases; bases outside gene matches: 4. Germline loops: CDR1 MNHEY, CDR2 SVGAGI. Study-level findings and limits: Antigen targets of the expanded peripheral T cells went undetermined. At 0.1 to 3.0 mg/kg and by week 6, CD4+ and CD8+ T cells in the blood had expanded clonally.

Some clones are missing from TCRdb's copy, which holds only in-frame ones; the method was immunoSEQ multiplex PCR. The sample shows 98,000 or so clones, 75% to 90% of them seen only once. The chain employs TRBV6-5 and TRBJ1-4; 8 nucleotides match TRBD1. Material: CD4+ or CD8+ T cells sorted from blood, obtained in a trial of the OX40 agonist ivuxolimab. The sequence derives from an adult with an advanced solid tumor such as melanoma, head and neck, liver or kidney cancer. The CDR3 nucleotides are TGTGCCAGCAGTTACAACAGGGGGGTCGAAAAACTGTTTTTT. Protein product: CASSYNRGVEKLFF.